Here is one TCR beta chain with its context. The antigen is undetermined. The sample comes from a study of T cell responses to AZD1222 COVID-19 vaccine. Study outcomes and limitations: Along spike, vaccine-associated CD4 TCRs were found throughout, with dominance at 160-218 and 743-854. The donors showed a predominance of white British ancestry and of females, with possible underestimation of clonal diversity. The study identified only five to seven AZD1222 recipients as seropositive at baseline.

Generated by immunoSEQ multiplex PCR, the TCRdb table keeps only in-frame clones and is missing some. The sample lists fewer than 140,000 clones; about 90% were seen once. Sample: peripheral blood, taken 28 days after the second AZD1222 dose. The TCR sequence derives from an adult who received the AZD1222 COVID-19 vaccine.

The CDR3 DNA sequence: TGTGCCAGTAGTATCCCAGGGCTTTATGGCTACACCTTC. This translates into CASSIPGLYGYTF. V usage is TRBV19 and J usage is TRBJ1-2, with D perhaps TRBD1 (5 bases). Germline V gene sequence: CDR1 LNHDA, CDR2 SQIVND (reference sequence). Deletions cut 3 bases from V and 5 bases from J, with 10 bases between. CDR3 length equals 13 residues.